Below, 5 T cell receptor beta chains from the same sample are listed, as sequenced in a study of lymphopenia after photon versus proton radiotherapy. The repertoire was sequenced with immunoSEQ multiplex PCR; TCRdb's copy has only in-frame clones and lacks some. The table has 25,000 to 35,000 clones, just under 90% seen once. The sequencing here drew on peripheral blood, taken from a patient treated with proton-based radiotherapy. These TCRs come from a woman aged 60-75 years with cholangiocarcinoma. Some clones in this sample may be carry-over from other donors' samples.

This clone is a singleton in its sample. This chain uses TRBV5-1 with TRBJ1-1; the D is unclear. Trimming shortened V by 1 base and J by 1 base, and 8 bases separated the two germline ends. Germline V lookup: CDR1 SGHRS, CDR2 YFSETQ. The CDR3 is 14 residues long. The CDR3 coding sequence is TGCGCCAGCAGCTTGTGGGGTGAGAACACTGAAGCTTTCTTT. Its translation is CASSLWGENTEAFF. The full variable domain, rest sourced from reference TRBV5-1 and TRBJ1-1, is KAGVTQTPRYLIKTRGQQVTLSCSPISGHRSVSWYQQTPGQGLQFLFEYFSETQRNKGNFPGRFSGRQFSNSRSEMNVSTLELGDSALYLCASSLWGENTEAFFGQGTRLTVV.

CDR3 in amino acids: CASSLEGAGELFF. CDR3 DNA sequence: TGTGCCAGCAGCTTAGAAGGGGCCGGGGAGCTGTTTTTT. The chain couples TRBV7-9 to TRBJ2-2, with a weak D call TRBD1 (5 bases). Looked up from germline, CDR1 is SEHNR and CDR2 is FQNEAQ (reference sequence). Trimming removed 1 base from V and 6 bases from J, with 6 bases in between. The CDR3 contains 13 residues.

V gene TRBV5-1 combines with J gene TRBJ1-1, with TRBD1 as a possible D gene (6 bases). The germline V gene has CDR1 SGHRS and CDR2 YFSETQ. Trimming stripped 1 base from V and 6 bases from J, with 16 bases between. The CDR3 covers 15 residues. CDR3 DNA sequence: TGCGCCAGCAGCTTGCAAGGTGGGGGCCGGTCTGAAGCTTTCTTT. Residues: CASSLQGGGRSEAFF.

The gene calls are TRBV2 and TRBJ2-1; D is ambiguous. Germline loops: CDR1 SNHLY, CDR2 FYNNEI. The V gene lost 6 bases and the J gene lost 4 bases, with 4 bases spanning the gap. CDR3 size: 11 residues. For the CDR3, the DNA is TGTGCCAGCAGCGGTTACAATGAGCAGTTCTTC. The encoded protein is CASSGYNEQFF.

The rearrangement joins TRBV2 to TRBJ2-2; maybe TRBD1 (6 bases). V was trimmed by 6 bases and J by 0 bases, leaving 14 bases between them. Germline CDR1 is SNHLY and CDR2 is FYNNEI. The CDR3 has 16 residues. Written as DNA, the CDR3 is TGTGCCAGCAGAAACAGGGCGCGATCGAACACCGGGGAGCTGTTTTTT. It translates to CASRNRARSNTGELFF.